The 5 T cell receptor beta chains listed next were all sequenced from one sample in a study of radiation and T cells in renal cell carcinoma. Time point given: blood 2 weeks post-SBRT. Treatment reported: 15 Gy SBRT to primary tumor, nephrectomy 4 weeks later. TCRdb's copy holds only in-frame clones and misses some; the assay was immunoSEQ multiplex PCR. The sample comprises almost 50,000 clones, 80% of which are singletons, and about 30% rests with the top ten. The sample in question was blood, obtained from a patient whose treatment included radiotherapy and nephrectomy. The receptors come from a woman aged 70-85 years with renal cell carcinoma.

The V call is TRBV6-4, the J call TRBJ1-2; possibly TRBD1 for D (5 bases). The CDR3 length is 12 residues. Trimming cost V 2 bases and J 7 bases, with 8 bases left between them. Germline V gives CDR1 MRHNA, CDR2 SNTAGT. The CDR3 region is CASSDAGFGYTF. The CDR3 DNA reads as TGTGCCAGCAGTGACGCAGGGTTTGGCTACACCTTC.

The rearrangement joins TRBV5-1 to TRBJ2-1, with a tentative D call TRBD1 (5 bases). Between the trimmed V and J ends, which lost 4 bases and 0 bases, there was a span of 11 bases. The CDR3 is 15 amino acids. CDR1 is SGHRS and CDR2 is YFSETQ in the germline V gene. CDR3 coding DNA: TGCGCCAGCAGCCCCGACAGCTCCTCCTACAATGAGCAGTTCTTC. This gives the protein CASSPDSSSYNEQFF.

J is TRBJ2-5 and V is TRBV6-1; D call uncertain. The CDR3 loop spans 15 amino acids. Germline-derived CDR1 and CDR2 are MNHNS and SASEGT. Between the trimmed V and J ends, which lost 5 bases and 1 base, there was a span of 14 bases. As DNA, the CDR3 is TGTGCCAGCAGTCGTGACCCTCAGGCCCAAGAGACCCAGTACTTC. It is translated as CASSRDPQAQETQYF.

This chain joins TRBV19 and TRBJ1-5; maybe TRBD1 (5 bases). Per germline, CDR1 LNHDA and CDR2 SQIVND (reference sequence). With 1 base removed from V and 0 bases from J, the gap between germline ends came to 13 bases. This CDR3 spans 17 amino acids. CDR3 sequence (DNA): TGTGCCAGTAGTATAGGATTCAGGGTGGATAGCAATCAGCCCCAGCATTTT. Its translation is CASSIGFRVDSNQPQHF.

This chain uses TRBV19 with TRBJ1-1, with 7 bases that match TRBD1. Germline values: CDR1 LNHDA, CDR2 SQIVND (reference sequence). V lost 6 bases to trimming and J lost 4 bases; unmatched junction nucleotides: 14. This CDR3 contains 16 residues. DNA for the CDR3: TGTGCCAGTAGCAGAGGGGGCTCCTGGAGACTCACTGAAGCTTTCTTT. Translated, it gives CASSRGGSWRLTEAFF.